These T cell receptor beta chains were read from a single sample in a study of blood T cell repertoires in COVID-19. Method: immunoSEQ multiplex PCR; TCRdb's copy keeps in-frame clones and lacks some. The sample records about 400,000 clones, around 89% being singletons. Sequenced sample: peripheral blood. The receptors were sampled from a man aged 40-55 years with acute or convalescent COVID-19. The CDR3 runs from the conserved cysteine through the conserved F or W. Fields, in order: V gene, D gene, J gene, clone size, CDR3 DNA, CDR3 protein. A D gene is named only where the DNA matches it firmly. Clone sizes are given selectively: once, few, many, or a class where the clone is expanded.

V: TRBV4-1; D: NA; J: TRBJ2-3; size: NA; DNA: TGCGCCAGCAGCCACGGGGTCACAGATACGCAGTATTTT; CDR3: CASSHGVTDTQYF
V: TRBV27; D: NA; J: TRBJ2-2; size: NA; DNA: TGTGCCAGCAGTTTCCAAACAGGGAATACCGGGGAGCTGTTTTTT; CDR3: CASSFQTGNTGELFF
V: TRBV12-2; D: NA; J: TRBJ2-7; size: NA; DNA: TGTGCAAGTCGCCTGGGGCGGGACAGGAACACCCCCTACGAGCAGTACTTC; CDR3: CASRLGRDRNTPYEQYF
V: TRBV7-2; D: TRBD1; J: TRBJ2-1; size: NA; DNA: TGTGCCAGCAGCCCCGACAGGGGTACCTACAATGAGCAGTTCTTC; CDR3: CASSPDRGTYNEQFF
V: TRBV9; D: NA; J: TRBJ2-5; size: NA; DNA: TGTGCCAGCAGCGCCGGCCCGATGGGCGAGACCCAGTACTTC; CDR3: CASSAGPMGETQYF
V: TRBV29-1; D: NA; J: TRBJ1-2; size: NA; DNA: TGCAGCGTTGAAAAGGAGGATCCAACTAACTATGGCTACACCTTC; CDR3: CSVEKEDPTNYGYTF
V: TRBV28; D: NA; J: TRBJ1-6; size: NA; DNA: TGTGCCAGCAGTTTATTAACAGGGTCATCCTATAATTCACCCCTCCACTTT; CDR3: CASSLLTGSSYNSPLHF
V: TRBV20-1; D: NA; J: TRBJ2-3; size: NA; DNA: TGCAGTGCTCGGACTGGGGATACGCAGTATTTT; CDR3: CSARTGDTQYF
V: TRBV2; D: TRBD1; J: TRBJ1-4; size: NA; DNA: TGTGCCAGCGAGCCCAACACAGGGGGACATGAAAAACTGTTTTTT; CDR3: CASEPNTGGHEKLFF
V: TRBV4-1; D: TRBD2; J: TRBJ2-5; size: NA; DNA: TGCGCCAGCAGCTCAGGACTAGAACAAGAGACCCAGTACTTC; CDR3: CASSSGLEQETQYF
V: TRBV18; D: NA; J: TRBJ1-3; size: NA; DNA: TGTGCCAGCTCACCTGGGGAGTCTGGAAACACCATATATTTT; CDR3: CASSPGESGNTIYF
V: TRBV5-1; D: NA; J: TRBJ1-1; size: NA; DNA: TGCGCCAGCAGTAACGGTTTCACTGAAGCTTTCTTT; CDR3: CASSNGFTEAFF
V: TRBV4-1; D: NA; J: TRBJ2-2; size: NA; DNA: TGCGCCAGCAGCCAAGTGTCGAGGGTTTCGTCGGACACCGGGGAGCTGTTTTTT; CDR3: CASSQVSRVSSDTGELFF
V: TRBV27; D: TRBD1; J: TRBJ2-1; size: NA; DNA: TGTGCCAGCAGTCTTGACAGGGGGGTAAATGAGCAGTTCTTC; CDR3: CASSLDRGVNEQFF
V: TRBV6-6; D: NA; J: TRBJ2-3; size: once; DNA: TGTGCCAGCAGTCCCCGGGGGAGCACAGATACGCAGTATTTT; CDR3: CASSPRGSTDTQYF
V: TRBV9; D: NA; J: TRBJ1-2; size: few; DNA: TGTGCCAGCAGCGTGGTACAGAACTATGGCTACACCTTC; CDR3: CASSVVQNYGYTF
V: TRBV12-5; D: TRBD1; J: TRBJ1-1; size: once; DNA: TGTGCTAGTGGTTTGGTCGGGACAGGGGGCCGTCACACTGAAGCTTTCTTT; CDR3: CASGLVGTGGRHTEAFF
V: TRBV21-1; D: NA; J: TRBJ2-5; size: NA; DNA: TGTGCCAGCCCAGCGGGAGTTCAGGAGACCCAGTACTTC; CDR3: CASPAGVQETQYF
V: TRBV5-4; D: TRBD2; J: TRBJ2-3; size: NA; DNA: TGTGCCAGCACCACTAGCGGGGGGGTCACAGATACGCAGTATTTT; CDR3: CASTTSGGVTDTQYF
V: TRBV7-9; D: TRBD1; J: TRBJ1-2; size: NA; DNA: TGTGCCAGCGAAGCTCCAAGGGGCTCTCAGGGGGCACCTGTTTATGGCTACACCTTC; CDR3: CASEAPRGSQGAPVYGYTF
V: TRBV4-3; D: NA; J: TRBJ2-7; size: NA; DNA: TGCGCCAGCAGCCAAGGGACGGGATTTTACGAGCAGTACTTC; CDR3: CASSQGTGFYEQYF
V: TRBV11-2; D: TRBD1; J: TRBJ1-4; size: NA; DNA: TGTGCCAGCAGTAATTACAGGGGTGTGGATGAAAAACTGTTTTTT; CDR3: CASSNYRGVDEKLFF
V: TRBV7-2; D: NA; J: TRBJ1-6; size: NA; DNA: TGTGCCAGCAGCTTTGGACAGCATAATTCACCCCTCCACTTT; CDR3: CASSFGQHNSPLHF
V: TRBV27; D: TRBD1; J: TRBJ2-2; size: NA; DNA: TGTGCCAGCAGTTTCCAGGGGGCGGTTGAGCTGTTTTTT; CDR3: CASSFQGAVELFF
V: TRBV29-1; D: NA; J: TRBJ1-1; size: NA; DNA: TGCAGCGCTACCAGGACAGCGAACACTGAAGCTTTCTTT; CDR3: CSATRTANTEAFF
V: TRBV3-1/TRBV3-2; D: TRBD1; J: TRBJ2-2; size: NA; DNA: TGTGCCAGCAGCCAAGTTACGGGACAGACAGAAATTTTGAACACCGGGGAGCTGTTTTTT; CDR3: CASSQVTGQTEILNTGELFF
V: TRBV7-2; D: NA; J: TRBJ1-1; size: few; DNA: TGTGCCAGCAGCCCAACCCTCCAGGGGAACACTGAAGCTTTCTTT; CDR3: CASSPTLQGNTEAFF
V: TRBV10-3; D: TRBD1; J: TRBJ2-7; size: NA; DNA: TGTGCCATCAGGCCGGGACAGGGCTACGAGCAGTACTTC; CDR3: CAIRPGQGYEQYF
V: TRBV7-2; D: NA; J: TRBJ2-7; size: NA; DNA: TGTGCCAGCAGCTTTAGCGGCAGCGGGCAGTCCTACGAGCAGTACTTC; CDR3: CASSFSGSGQSYEQYF
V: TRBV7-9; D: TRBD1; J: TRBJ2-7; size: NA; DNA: TGTGCCAGCGGTGGGACAGGGGTCTCGGACGAGCAGTACTTC; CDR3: CASGGTGVSDEQYF
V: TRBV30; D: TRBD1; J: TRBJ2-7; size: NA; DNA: TGTGCCTGGATCCCGGCGACAGGGGGCTGGGACGAGCAGTACTTC; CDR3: CAWIPATGGWDEQYF
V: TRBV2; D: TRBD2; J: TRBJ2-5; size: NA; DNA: TGTGCCAGCAGTCCGGGGAAACTAGCGGGAGGGAGGCAAGAGACCCAGTACTTC; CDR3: CASSPGKLAGGRQETQYF
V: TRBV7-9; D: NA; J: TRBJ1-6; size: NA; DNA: TGTGCCAGCAGCTTAGGAAACAGGGAACATTCACCCCTCCACTTT; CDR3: CASSLGNREHSPLHF
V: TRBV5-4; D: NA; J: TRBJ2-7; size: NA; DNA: TGTGCCAGCACCCTGGGTGGGGGGGGCGCCTACGAGCAGTACTTC; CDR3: CASTLGGGGAYEQYF
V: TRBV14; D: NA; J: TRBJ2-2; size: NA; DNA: TGTGCCAGCAGCCAAGCCTTCAGGGGGGAGAACACCGGGGAGCTGTTTTTT; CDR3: CASSQAFRGENTGELFF
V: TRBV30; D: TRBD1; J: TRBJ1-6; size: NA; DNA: TGTGCCTGGGACGCCAGGGACAGGGGGATCAGGGCCCTCCACTTT; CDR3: CAWDARDRGIRALHF
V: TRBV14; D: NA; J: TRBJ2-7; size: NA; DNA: TGTGCCAGCAGCCGGACAGACCCGACATCCTACGAGCAGTACTTC; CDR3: CASSRTDPTSYEQYF
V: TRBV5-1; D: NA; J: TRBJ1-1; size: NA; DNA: TGCGCCAGCAGCTTGGAGGGCGGAGGGAACACTGAAGCTTTCTTT; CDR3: CASSLEGGGNTEAFF
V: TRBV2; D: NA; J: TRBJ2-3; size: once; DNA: TGTGCCAGCAAAAACGACGGGTTCAGCACGGATTTT; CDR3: CASKNDGFSTDF
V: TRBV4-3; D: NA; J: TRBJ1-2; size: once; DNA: TGCGCCAGCACTACGTGGGGAGGTTTCAATGGCTACACCTTC; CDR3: CASTTWGGFNGYTF
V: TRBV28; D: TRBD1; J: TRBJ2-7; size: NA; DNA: TGTGCCAGCAGCTTGGCCGGGACAGGGTTCGACGAGCAGTACTTC; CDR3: CASSLAGTGFDEQYF
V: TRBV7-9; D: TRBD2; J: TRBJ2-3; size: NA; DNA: TGTGCCAGCAGCTTAGCTGCGGGAGAGGCAGATACGCAGTATTTT; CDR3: CASSLAAGEADTQYF
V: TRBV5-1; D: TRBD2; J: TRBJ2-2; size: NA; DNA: TGCGCCAGCAGCACCGGACTAGCGGAGAACACCGGGGAGCTGTTTTTT; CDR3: CASSTGLAENTGELFF
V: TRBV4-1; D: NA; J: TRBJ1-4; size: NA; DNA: TGCGCCAGCAGCCAAATTGGGGGCGGGGGAAAAACGGTGTTTTTT; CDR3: CASSQIGGGGKTVFF
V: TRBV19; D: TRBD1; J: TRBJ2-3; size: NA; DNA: TGTGCCAGTAGTATAGGGGGGACAGTGACAGATACGCAGTATTTT; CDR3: CASSIGGTVTDTQYF
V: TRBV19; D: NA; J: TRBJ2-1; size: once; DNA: TGTGCCAGTAGTCCCCCCCCGAGGAACAATGAGCAGTTCTTC; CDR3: CASSPPPRNNEQFF
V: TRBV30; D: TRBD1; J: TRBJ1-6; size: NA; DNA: TGTGCCTCCCGGGGACAGGGGTATGGTAATTCACCCCTCCACTTT; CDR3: CASRGQGYGNSPLHF
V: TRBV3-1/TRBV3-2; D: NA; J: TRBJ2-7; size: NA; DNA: TGTGCCAGCAGCCGACAGAGCTCCTACGAGCAGTACTTC; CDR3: CASSRQSSYEQYF
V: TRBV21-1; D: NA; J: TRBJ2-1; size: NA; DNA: TGTGCCAGCAGCAACTTACGGACTAGCGGGACCACTGGGGATGAGCAGTTCTTC; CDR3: CASSNLRTSGTTGDEQFF
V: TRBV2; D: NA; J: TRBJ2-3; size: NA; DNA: TGTGCCAGCAGAGACGGACAGAGCTTCACAGATACGCAGTATTTT; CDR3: CASRDGQSFTDTQYF
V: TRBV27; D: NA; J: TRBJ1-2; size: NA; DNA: TGTGCCAGCAGTTCTTTTACGGCAGGGGACGGCTACACCTTC; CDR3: CASSSFTAGDGYTF
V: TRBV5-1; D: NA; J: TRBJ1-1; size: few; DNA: TGCGCCAGCAGCTTGGGAGTGAACACTGAAGCTTTCTTT; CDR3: CASSLGVNTEAFF
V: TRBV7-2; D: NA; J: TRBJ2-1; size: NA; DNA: TGTGCCAGCACCAAAAGTTGGGCTGAGCAGTTCTTC; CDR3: CASTKSWAEQFF
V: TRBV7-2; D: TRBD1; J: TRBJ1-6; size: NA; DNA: TGTGCCAGCAGCCGCGGACAGGGTCGGAGTTCACCCCTCCACTTT; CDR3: CASSRGQGRSSPLHF
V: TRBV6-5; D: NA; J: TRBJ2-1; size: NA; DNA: TGTGCCAGCAGTCCTATGGGACTCCCCAATGAGCAGTTCTTC; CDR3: CASSPMGLPNEQFF
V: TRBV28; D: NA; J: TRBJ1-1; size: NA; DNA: TGTGCCAGCAGTGCCTCAAGCGACCTTCCCTTAGGTACTGAAGCTTTCTTT; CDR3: CASSASSDLPLGTEAFF
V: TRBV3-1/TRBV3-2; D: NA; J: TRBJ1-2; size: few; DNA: TGTGCCAGCAGCCGACAGAACTATGGCTACACCTTC; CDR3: CASSRQNYGYTF
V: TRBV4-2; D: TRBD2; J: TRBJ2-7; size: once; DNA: TGTGCCAGCAGCCTAGGGACTAGCGGGACCTCCTACGAGCAGTACTTC; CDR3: CASSLGTSGTSYEQYF
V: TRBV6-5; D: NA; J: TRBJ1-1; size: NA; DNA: TGTGCCAGCAGTCGGGGGGCCGCAAGGCACACTGAAGCTTTCTTT; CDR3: CASSRGAARHTEAFF
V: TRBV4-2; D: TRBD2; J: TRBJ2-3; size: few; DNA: TGTGCCAGCAGCCAAGAACTAGCGGGATCGGGGGCAGATACGCAGTATTTT; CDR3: CASSQELAGSGADTQYF